This T cell receptor beta chain stems from a study of T cell responses to AZD1222 COVID-19 vaccine (TCRdb year 2021). Background for the entire study: Because spike-specific TCR depth and breadth did not differ between the two schedules, AZD1222 recipients who got a second dose at roughly 4 weeks were pooled with those who got a second dose at roughly 12 weeks. A total of 233 trial participants underwent TCR sequencing, of whom some 210 received two doses of AZD1222 and some 25 received two doses of the MenACWY control vaccine. Trial participants were enrolled by age into subgroups of 18-55, 56-69 and 70-plus years, and roughly 150, 30 and 60 TCR-sequenced participants, respectively, were included in these subgroups. Beyond this particular receptor, the publication reports: The 56-69-year group was small, and its depth increase did not reach significance, likely because of low power. Most participants were white British and females outnumbered males, and the authors suggested that clonal diversity may have been underestimated. After two AZD1222 doses, both the breadth and the depth of spike-specific TCRs were significantly higher than at day 0 and than in MenACWY recipients. Because no day 14 peak-response samples were available, repertoires were characterized only after the peak T cell response. CD4 TCRs associated with the vaccine covered the entire spike protein, and the dominant responses were in regions 160-218 and 743-854. Epitopes outside the regions mutated in the B.1.351 and B.1.1.7 variants were reportedly recognized by nearly half of the unique spike-specific TCRs. Only five to seven AZD1222 recipients were SARS-CoV-2 seropositive at baseline, limiting conclusions about previously exposed vaccinees.

This clone was detected only once. Its antigen is unknown. Per-nucleotide qualities are absent, and no much larger clonotype sits a single base away. The meaning of the sample's time point label: baseline before first vaccination. Samples from vaccinated people were obtained from the UK trials COV001 and COV002, which included a single-blind randomized controlled phase 2/3 trial of AZD1222 (ChAdOx1 nCoV-19) in healthy adults. For TCRbeta chain sequencing, PBMC samples were collected from trial participants at day 0 and at day 28 after the second dose. The CDR3 numbers 14 residues from cysteine through phenylalanine. Just CDR3 DNA is preserved here, 42 bases in frame from base 1. The germline V gene supplies CDR1 SGHTA and CDR2 FQGNSA. V has 5 bases trimmed and J has 5 bases trimmed; junction bases matching no gene number 6. The CDR3 regions of human TCRbeta chains were subjected to immunosequencing. Per the source publication's procedure: Repertoire TCRs were matched against a reference library of SARS-CoV-2-specific TCRs generated with the MIRA antigen-specificity platform. Breadth was defined as the fraction of unique TCRs that were SARS-CoV-2-associated, and depth was defined as the fraction of total T cells that were SARS-CoV-2-associated. Using the MIRA data, each spike-specific TCR was mapped to the spike region that the TCR reacts to and placed in a CD4 or CD8 class. Log10-transformed breadth and depth values were compared by one-way ANOVA with Sidak's multiple comparisons tests. The table was pulled from immuneACCESS by TCRdb, which kept in-frame rearrangements only. Such tables lose some clones; where checked, under half of the loss comes from unresolved V genes, and the rest has no known cause. V, J and clone size reflect that table, while D and trimming were determined from the DNA. The sample contains about 120,000 clones, around 87% of them found a single time. In total, the top ten clones hold 3.1% of the sample.

The TCR comes from an adult in good health. The chain is made from TRBV7-2 and TRBJ1-2; TRBD1 fits 9 bases in the junction. The sample in question was peripheral blood, obtained on day 0 of AZD1222 vaccination. In nucleotide form, the sequence is TGTGCCAGCAGCACGCGGGACAGGGTTTATGGCTACACCTTC. This yields the protein CASSTRDRVYGYTF.